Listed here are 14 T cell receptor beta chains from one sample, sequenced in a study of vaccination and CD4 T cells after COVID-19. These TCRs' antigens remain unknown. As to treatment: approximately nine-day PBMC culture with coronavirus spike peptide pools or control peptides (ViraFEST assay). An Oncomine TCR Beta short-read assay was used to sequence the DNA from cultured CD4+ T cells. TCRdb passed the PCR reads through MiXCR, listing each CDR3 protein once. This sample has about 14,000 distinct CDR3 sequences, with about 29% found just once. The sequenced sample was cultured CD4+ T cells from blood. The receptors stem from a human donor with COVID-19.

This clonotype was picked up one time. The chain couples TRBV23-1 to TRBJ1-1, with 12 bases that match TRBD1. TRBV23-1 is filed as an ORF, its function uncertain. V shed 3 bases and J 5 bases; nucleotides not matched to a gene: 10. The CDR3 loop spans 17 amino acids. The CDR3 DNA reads TGCGCCAGCAGTCACCGGGACAGGGGGCCCCTCCGGACTGAAGCTTTCTTT. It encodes CASSHRDRGPLRTEAFF.

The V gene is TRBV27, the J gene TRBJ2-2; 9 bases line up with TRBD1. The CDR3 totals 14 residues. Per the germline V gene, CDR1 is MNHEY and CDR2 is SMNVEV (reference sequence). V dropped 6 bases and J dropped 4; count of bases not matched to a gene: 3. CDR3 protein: CASSQTGGTGELFF. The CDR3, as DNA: TGTGCCAGCAGCCAGACAGGGGGCACCGGGGAGCTGTTTTTT.

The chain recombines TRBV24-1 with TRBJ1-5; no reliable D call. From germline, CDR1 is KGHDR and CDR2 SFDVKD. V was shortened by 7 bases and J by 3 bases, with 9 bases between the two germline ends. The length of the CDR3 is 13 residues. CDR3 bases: TGTGCCACCAGGTTGCCGGACAATCAGCCCCAGCATTTT. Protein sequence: CATRLPDNQPQHF.

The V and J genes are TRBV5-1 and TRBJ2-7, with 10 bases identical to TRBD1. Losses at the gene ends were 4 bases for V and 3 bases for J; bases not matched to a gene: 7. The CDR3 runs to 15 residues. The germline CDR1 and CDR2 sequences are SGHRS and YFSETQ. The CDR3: CASSARQGAIYEQYF. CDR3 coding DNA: TGCGCCAGCAGCGCAAGACAGGGGGCGATCTACGAGCAGTACTTC.

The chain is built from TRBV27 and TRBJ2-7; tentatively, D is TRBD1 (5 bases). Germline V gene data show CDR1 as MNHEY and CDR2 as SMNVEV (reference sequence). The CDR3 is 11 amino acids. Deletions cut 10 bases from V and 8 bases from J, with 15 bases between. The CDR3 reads CAIRGQGKQYF. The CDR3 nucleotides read TGTGCCATCCGAGGTCAGGGCAAGCAGTACTTC.

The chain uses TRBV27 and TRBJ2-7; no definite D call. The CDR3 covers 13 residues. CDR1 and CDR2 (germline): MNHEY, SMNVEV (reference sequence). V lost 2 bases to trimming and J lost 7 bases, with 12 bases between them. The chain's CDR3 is CASSLINAVEQYF. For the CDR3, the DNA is TGTGCCAGCAGTTTAATTAATGCAGTGGAGCAGTACTTC.

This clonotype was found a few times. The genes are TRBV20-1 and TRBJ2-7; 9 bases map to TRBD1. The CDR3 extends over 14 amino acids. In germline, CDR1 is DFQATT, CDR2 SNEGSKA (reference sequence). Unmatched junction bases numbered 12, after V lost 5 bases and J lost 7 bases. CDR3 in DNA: TGCAGTGCTGGGACAGGGCGAAGATTGTGGGAGCAGTACTTC. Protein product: CSAGTGRRLWEQYF.

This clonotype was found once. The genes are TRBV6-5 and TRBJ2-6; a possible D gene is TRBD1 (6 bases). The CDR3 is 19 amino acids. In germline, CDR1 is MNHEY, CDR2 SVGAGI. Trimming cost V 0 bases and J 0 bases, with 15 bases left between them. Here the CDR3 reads CASSYSWTADLSGANVLTF. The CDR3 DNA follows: TGTGCCAGCAGTTACTCGTGGACAGCTGATCTCTCTGGGGCCAACGTCCTGACTTTC.

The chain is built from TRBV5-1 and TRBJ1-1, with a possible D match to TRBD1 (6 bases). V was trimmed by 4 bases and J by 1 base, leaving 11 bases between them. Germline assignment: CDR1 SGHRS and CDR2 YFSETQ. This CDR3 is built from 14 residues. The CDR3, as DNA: TGCGCCAGCAGCCTTGGGGGCGAGAACACTGAAGCTTTCTTT. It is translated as CASSLGGENTEAFF.

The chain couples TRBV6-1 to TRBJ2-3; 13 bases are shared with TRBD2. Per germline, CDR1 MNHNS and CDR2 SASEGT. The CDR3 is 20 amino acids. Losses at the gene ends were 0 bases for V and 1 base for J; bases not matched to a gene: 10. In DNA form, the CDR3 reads TGTGCCAGCAGTGAAGCGGTAACTAGCGGGGGGGCCTCTGGCACAGATACGCAGTATTTT. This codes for CASSEAVTSGGASGTDTQYF.

The CDR3 nucleotides are TGTGCAACGCAGGGGGCTGGTGGAAACACCATATATTTT. Protein product: CATQGAGGNTIYF. The rearrangement links TRBV28 to TRBJ1-3, with TRBD1 matching over 8 bases. Looked up from germline, CDR1 is MDHEN and CDR2 is SYDVKM. There are 13 residues in the CDR3.

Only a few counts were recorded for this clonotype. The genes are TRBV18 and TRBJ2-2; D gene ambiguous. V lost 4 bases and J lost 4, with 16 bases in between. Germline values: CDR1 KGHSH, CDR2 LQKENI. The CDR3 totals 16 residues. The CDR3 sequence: CASSLFGLPGTGELFF. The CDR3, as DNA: TGTGCCAGCTCACTCTTCGGGCTGCCAGGCACCGGGGAGCTGTTTTTT.

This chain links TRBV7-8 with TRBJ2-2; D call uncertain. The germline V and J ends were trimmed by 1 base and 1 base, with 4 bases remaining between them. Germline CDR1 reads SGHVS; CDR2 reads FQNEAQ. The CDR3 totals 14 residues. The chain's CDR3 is CASSLVLNTGELFF. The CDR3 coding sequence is TGTGCCAGCAGCTTAGTTTTGAACACCGGGGAGCTGTTTTTT.

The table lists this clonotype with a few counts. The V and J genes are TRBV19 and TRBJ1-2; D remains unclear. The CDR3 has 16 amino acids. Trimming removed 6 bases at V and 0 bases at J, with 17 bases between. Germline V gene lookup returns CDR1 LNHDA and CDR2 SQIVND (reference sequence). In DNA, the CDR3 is TGTGCCAGTAGCCGATGGATGGCGGACTCTAACTATGGCTACACCTTC. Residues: CASSRWMADSNYGYTF.